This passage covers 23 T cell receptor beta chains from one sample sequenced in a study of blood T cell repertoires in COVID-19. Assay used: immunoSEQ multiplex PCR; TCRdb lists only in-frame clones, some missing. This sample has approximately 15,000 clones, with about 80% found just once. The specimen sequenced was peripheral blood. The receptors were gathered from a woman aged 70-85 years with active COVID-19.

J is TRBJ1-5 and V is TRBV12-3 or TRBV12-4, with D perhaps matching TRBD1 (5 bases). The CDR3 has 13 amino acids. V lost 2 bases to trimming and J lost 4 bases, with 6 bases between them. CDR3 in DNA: TGTGCCAGCAGTTTACAGGGTAATCAGCCCCAGCATTTT. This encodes CASSLQGNQPQHF.

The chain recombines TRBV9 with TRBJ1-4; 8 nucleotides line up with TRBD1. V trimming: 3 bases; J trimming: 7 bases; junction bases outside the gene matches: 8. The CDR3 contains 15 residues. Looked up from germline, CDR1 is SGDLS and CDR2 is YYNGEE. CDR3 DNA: TGTGCCAGCAGCGCCTATTCAACAGGGGGTGAAAAACTGTTTTTT. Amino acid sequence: CASSAYSTGGEKLFF.

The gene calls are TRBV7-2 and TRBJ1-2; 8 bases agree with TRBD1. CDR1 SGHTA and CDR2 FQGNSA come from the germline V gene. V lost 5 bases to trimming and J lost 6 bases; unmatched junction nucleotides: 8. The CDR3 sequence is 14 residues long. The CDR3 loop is CASSSQGAAHGYTF. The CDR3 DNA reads TGTGCCAGCAGCAGTCAGGGGGCGGCCCATGGCTACACCTTC. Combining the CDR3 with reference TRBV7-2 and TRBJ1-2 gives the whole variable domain GAGVSQSPSNKVTEKGKDVELRCDPISGHTALYWYRQSLGQGLEFLIYFQGNSAPDKSGLPSDRFSAERTGGSVSTLTIQRTQQEDSAVYLCASSSQGAAHGYTFGSGTRLTVV.

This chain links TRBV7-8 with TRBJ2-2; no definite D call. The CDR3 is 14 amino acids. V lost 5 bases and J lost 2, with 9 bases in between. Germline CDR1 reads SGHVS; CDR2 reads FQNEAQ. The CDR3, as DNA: TGTGCCAGCAGCCGAGACGGTAACACCGGGGAGCTGTTTTTT. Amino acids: CASSRDGNTGELFF.

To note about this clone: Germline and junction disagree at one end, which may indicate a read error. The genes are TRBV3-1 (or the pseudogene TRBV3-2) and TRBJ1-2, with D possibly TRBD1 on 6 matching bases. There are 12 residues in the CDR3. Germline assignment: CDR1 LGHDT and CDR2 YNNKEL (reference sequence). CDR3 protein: CASSQDRGLRHF. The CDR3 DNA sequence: TGTGCCAGCAGCCAAGACAGGGGTTTACGGCACTTC.

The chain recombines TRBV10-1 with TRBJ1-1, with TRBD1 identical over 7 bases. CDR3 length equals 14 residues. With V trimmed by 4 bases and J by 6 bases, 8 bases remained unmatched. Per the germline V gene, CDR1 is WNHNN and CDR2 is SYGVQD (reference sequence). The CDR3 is CASSAGTAGSEAFF. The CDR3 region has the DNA TGCGCCAGCAGTGCCGGGACAGCTGGATCTGAAGCTTTCTTT.

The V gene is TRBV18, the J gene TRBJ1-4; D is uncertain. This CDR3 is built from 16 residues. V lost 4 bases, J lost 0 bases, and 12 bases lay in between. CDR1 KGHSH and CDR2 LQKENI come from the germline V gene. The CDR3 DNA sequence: TGTGCCAGCTCACGAGATACGCATGCAACTAATGAAAAACTGTTTTTT. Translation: CASSRDTHATNEKLFF.

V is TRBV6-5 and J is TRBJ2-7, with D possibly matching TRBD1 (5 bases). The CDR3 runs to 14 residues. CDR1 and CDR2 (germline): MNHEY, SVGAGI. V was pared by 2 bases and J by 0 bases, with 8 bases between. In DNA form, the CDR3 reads TGTGCCAGCAGTTACGGGGCGGACTCCTACGAGCAGTACTTC. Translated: CASSYGADSYEQYF.

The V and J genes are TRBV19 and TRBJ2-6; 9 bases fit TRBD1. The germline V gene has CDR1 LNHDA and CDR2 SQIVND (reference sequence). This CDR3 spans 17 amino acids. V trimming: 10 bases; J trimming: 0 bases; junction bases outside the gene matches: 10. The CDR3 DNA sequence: TGTGCCACCGCGGACAGGGGATCATTCTCTGGGGCCAACGTCCTGACTTTC. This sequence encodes CATADRGSFSGANVLTF.

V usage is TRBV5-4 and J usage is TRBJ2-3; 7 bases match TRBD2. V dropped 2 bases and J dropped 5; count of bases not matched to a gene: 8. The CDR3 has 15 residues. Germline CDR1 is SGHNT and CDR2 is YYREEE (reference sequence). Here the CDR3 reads CASSLTSARKDTQYF. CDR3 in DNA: TGTGCCAGCAGCTTAACTAGCGCTCGTAAAGATACGCAGTATTTT.

CDR3 in amino acids: CASSLKPFADTQYF. In DNA form, the CDR3 reads TGTGCCAGCAGTTTAAAGCCCTTCGCGGATACGCAGTATTTT. This chain uses TRBV28 with TRBJ2-3; no clear D gene. V was clipped by 2 bases and J by 6 bases, with 12 bases between them. The CDR3 is 14 residues long. Germline V CDR1 and CDR2: MDHEN, SYDVKM. The full variable domain, its missing parts supplied by reference TRBV28 and TRBJ2-3, is DVKVTQSSRYLVKRTGEKVFLECVQDMDHENMFWYRQDPGLGLRLIYFSYDVKMKEKGDIPEGYSVSREKKERFSLILESASTNQTSMYLCASSLKPFADTQYFGPGTRLTVL.

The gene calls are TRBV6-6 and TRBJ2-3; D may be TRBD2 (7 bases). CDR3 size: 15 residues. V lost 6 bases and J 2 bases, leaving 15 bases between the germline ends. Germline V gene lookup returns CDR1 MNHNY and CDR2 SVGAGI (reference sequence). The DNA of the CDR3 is TGTGCCAGCAGGAGGGGGAGGGCCACCACAGATACGCAGTATTTT. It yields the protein CASRRGRATTDTQYF.

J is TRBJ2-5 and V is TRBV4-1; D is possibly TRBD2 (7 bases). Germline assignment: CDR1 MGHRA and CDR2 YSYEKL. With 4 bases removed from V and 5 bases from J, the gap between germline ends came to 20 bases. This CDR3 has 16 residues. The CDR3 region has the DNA TGCGCCAGCAGCCCGTTAGGGGGGGGCGTATTGGAGACCCAGTACTTC. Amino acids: CASSPLGGGVLETQYF.

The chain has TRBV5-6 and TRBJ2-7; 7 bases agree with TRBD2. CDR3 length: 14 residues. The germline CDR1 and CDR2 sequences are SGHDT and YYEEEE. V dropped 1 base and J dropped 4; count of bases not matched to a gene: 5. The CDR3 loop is CASSLYGGGYEQYF. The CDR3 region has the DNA TGTGCCAGCAGCTTGTATGGGGGAGGGTACGAGCAGTACTTC. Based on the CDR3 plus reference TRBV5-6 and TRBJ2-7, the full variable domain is DAGVTQSPTHLIKTRGQQVTLRCSPKSGHDTVSWYQQALGQGPQFIFQYYEEEERQRGNFPDRFSGHQFPNYSSELNVNALLLGDSALYLCASSLYGGGYEQYFGPGTRLTVT.

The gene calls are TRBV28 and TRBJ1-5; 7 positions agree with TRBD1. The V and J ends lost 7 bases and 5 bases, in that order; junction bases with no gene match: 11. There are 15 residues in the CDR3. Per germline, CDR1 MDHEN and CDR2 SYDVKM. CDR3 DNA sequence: TGTGCCAGCATTTCTCCGGACAGGCTTTATCAGCCCCAGCATTTT. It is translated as CASISPDRLYQPQHF.

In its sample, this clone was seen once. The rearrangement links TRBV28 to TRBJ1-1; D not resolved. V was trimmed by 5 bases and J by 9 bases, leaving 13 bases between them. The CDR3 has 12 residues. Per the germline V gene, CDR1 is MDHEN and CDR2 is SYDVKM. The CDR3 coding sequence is TGTGCCAGCAGTCCCTTGCAGGTCAAAGCTTTCTTT. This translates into CASSPLQVKAFF.

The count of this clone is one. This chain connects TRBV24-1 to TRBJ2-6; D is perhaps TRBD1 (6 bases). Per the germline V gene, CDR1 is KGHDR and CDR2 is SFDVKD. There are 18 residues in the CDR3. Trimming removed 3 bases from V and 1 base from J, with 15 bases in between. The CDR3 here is CATSDGIGGGSGANVLTF. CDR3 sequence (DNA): TGTGCCACCAGTGATGGGATTGGGGGCGGGTCTGGGGCCAACGTCCTGACTTTC.

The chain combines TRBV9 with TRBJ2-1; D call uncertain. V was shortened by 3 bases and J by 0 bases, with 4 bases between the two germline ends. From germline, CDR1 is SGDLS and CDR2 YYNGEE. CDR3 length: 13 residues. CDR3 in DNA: TGTGCCAGCAGCGCTAGCTCCTACAATGAGCAGTTCTTC. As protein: CASSASSYNEQFF.

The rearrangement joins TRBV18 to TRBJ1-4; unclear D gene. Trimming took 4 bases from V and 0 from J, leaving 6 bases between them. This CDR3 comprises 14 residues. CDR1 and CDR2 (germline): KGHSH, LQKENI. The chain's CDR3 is CASSLGATNEKLFF. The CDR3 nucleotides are TGTGCCAGCTCACTCGGGGCAACTAATGAAAAACTGTTTTTT.

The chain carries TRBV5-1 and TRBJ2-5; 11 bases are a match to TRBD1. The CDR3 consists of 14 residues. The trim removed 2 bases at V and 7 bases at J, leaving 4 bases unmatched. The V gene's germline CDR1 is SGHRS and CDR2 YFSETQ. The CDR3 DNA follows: TGCGCCAGCAGCTTTTTGGGACAGGGGGTGACCCAGTACTTC. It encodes CASSFLGQGVTQYF. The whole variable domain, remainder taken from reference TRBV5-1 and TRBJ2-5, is KAGVTQTPRYLIKTRGQQVTLSCSPISGHRSVSWYQQTPGQGLQFLFEYFSETQRNKGNFPGRFSGRQFSNSRSEMNVSTLELGDSALYLCASSFLGQGVTQYFGPGTRLLVL.

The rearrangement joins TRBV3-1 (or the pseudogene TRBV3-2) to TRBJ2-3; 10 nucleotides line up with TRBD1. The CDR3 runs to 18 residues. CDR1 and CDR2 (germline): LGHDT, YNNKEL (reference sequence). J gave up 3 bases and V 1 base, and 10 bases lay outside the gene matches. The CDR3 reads CASSQVFVGTGVTDTQYF. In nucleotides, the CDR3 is TGTGCCAGCAGCCAAGTTTTCGTTGGGACAGGGGTTACAGATACGCAGTATTTT.

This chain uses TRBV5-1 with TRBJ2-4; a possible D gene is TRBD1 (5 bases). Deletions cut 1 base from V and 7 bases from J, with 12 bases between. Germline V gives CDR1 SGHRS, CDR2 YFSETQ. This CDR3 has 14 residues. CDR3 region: CASSLSGPGNIQYF. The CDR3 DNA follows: TGCGCCAGCAGCTTGTCTGGTCCAGGGAACATTCAGTACTTC.

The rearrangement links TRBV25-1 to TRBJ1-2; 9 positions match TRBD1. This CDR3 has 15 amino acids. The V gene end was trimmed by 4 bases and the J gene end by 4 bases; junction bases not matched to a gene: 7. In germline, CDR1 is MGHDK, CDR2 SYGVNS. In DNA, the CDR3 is TGTGCCAGCAGTGGCTACAGGGGGCGGGCCTATGGCTACACCTTC. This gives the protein CASSGYRGRAYGYTF.